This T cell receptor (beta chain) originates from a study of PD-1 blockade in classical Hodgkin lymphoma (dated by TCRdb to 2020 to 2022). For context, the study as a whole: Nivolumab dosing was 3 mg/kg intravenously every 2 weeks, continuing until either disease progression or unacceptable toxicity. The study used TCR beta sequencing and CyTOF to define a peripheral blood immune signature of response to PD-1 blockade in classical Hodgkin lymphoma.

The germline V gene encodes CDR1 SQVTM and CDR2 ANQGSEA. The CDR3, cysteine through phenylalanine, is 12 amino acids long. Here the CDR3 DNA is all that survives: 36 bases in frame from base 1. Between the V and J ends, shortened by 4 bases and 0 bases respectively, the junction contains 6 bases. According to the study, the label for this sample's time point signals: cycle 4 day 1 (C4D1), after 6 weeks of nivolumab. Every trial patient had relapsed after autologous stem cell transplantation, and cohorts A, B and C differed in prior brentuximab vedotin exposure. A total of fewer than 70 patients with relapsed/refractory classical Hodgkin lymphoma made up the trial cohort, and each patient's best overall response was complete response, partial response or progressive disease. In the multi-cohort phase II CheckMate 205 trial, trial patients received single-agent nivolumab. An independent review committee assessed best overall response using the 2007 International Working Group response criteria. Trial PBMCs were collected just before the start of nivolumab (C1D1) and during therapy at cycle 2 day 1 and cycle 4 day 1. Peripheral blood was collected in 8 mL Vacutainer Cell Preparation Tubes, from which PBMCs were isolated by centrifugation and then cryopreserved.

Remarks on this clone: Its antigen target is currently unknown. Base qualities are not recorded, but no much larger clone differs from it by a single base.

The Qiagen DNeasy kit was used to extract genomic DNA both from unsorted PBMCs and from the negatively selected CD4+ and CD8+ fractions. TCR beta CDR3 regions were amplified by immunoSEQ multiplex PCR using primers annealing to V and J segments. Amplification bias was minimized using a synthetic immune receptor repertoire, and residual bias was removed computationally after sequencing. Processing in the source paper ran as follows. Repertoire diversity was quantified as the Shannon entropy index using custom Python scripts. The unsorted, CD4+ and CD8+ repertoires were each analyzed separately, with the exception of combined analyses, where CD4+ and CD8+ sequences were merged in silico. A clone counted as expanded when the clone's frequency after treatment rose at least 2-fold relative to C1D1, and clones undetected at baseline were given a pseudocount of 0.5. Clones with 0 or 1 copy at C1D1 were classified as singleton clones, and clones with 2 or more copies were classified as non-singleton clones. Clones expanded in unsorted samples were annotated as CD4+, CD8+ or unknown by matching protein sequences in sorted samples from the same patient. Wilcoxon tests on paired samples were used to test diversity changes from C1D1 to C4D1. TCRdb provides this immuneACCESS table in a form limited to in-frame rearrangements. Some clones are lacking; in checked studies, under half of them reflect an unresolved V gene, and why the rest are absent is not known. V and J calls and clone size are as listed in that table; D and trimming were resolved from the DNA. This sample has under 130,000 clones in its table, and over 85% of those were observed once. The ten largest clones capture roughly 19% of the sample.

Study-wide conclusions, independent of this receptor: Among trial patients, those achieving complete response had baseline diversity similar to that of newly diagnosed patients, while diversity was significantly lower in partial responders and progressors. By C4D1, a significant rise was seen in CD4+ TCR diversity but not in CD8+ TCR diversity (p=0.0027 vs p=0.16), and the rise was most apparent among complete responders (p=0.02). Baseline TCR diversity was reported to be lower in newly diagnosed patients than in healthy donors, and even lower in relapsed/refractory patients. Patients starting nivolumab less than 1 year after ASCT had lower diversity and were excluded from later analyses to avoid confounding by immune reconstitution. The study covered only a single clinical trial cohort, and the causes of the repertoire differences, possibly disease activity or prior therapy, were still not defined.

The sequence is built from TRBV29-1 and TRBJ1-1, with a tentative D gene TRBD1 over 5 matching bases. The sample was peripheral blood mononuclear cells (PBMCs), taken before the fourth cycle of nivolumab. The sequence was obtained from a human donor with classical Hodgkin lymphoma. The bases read TGCAGCGTTGGACAGATGAACACTGAAGCTTTCTTT. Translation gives CSVGQMNTEAFF.